This T cell receptor (beta chain) was identified in a study of T cell changes during pregnancy in multiple sclerosis. This CDR3 comprises 15 residues. Generated by immunoSEQ multiplex PCR, the TCRdb table keeps only in-frame clones and is missing some. This table holds about 110,000 clones, around 90% found once. The input for sequencing was peripheral blood, taken before pregnancy. This sequence was found in a female donor with multiple sclerosis, enrolled in a pregnancy study. The genes are TRBV21-1 and TRBJ2-2; the DNA was not used to check the table's D call, TRBD1. TRBV21-1 is a pseudogene. The CDR3 is CASSTAQINTGELFF. As DNA, the CDR3 is TGTGCCAGCAGCACCGCACAGATCAACACCGGGGAGCTGTTTTTT.